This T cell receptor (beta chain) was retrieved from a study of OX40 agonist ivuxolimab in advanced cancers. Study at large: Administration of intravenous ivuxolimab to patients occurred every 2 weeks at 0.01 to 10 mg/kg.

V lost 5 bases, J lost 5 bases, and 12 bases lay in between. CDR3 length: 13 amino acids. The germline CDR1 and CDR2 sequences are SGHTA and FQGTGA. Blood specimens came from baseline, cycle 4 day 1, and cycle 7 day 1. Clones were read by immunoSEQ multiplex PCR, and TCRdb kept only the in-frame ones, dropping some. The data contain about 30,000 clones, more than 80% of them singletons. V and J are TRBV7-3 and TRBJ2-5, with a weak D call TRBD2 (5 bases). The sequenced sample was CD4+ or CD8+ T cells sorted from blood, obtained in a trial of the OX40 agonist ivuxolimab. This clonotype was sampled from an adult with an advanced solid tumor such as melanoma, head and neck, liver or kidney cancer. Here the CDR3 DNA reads TGTGCCAGCAGCCCGAACGGAGGCGAGACCCAGTACTTC. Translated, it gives CASSPNGGETQYF. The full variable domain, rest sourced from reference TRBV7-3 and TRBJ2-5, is GAGVSQTPSNKVTEKGKYVELRCDPISGHTALYWYRQSLGQGPEFLIYFQGTGAADDSGLPNDRFFAVRPEGSVSTLKIQRTERGDSAVYLCASSPNGGETQYFGPGTRLLVL.